This entry describes one TCR beta chain. Trimming pared 7 bases from V and 4 bases from J, leaving 13 bases between. The CDR3 consists of 13 residues. The germline V gene has CDR1 SGHTA and CDR2 FQGNSA. From the 5' RACE reads, TCRdb called clonotypes with MiXCR, one entry per CDR3 protein. The data contain fewer than 650,000 distinct CDR3 sequences, about 7.1% of them singletons. This entry belongs to a study of identical twins. In addition, the sample was reused for a study of yellow fever vaccine responses in identical twins.

The V and J genes are TRBV7-2 and TRBJ2-5, with D maybe TRBD2 (6 bases). The clonotype comes from a young woman in good health. The sample comprised PBMCs. CDR3 DNA sequence: TGTGCCAGCACCTCTCGGGGGTTAGAGACCCAGTACTTC. It translates to CASTSRGLETQYF.